The next 21 T cell receptor beta chains were all read from a single sample in a study of T cell repertoires in cytomegalovirus infection. TCRdb re-derived calls from the reads in MiXCR, one entry per CDR3 protein. Altogether roughly 310,000 distinct CDR3 sequences are present, about a sixth being singletons, with the ten largest covering 9.5% to 15%. Sequenced material: PBMCs. Receptor source: a human donor in good health (CMV status not recorded). Some clones in this sample may be carry-over from other donors' samples.

The chain couples TRBV2 to TRBJ2-3; 10 bases fit TRBD1. V dropped 8 bases and J dropped 1; count of bases not matched to a gene: 6. Germline V gene data show CDR1 as SNHLY and CDR2 as FYNNEI. The CDR3 covers 15 residues. In DNA form, the CDR3 reads TGTGCCAGCGACAGGGGGCCCTCCCGCACAGATACGCAGTATTTT. As protein: CASDRGPSRTDTQYF.

This clonotype showed up many times. The rearrangement joins TRBV7-3 to TRBJ1-6; 7 positions match TRBD1. This CDR3 comprises 17 residues. Germline assignment: CDR1 SGHTA and CDR2 FQGTGA. The junction had 12 bases not matched to a gene; V was cut back by 0 bases and J by 10 bases. The CDR3 sequence: CASSLTGRGGGGSPLHF. CDR3 coding DNA: TGTGCCAGCAGCTTAACCGGGCGAGGGGGCGGCGGGTCACCCCTCCACTTT.

This clonotype occurred a few times. The chain recombines TRBV6-5 with TRBJ1-1; the match to TRBD1 covers 7 bases. CDR3 length: 16 amino acids. V lost 4 bases and J lost 9; bases outside the gene matches: 17. Looked up from germline, CDR1 is MNHEY and CDR2 is SVGAGI. In DNA form, the CDR3 reads TGTGCCAGCAGTTCCCCGTACAGGGGTAAGGGGAGTAAAGCTTTCTTT. It codes for CASSSPYRGKGSKAFF.

This clonotype was observed at least ten times. The chain is built from TRBV6-1 and TRBJ2-3; TRBD2 agrees at 8 bases. This CDR3 contains 15 residues. Germline-derived CDR1 and CDR2 are MNHNS and SASEGT. With V trimmed by 4 bases and J by 4 bases, 7 bases remained unmatched. CDR3 coding DNA: TGTGCCAGCAGTGGCCTCGCGGGGGGCTCAGATACGCAGTATTTT. This codes for CASSGLAGGSDTQYF.

This clonotype came up a few times. The CDR3 coding sequence is TGTGCCACCAGCAGAGGTGGGACAGACAATCAGCCCCAGCATTTT. Its protein is CATSRGGTDNQPQHF. This chain connects TRBV15 to TRBJ1-5; the match to TRBD1 covers 7 bases. With 1 base clipped from V and 3 bases from J, the junction kept 3 bases outside the gene matches. The CDR3 length is 15 residues. Germline lookup yields CDR1 LNHNV and CDR2 YYDKDF (reference sequence).

This clonotype was observed a handful of times. This sequence joins TRBV7-2 and TRBJ2-7, with D uncertain. V shed 0 bases and J shed 9 bases, with 9 bases lying between them. The CDR3 totals 12 residues. Germline V CDR1 and CDR2: SGHTA, FQGNSA. DNA for the CDR3: TGTGCCAGCAGCTTAGCATCAGCGATGCAGTACTTC. This translates into CASSLASAMQYF.

As regards this clonotype: It may be a read error: a sequence one base away is much more abundant. V and J are TRBV11-2 and TRBJ2-7; possible D gene TRBD1, 6 bases. The CDR3 consists of 17 residues. CDR1 and CDR2 (germline): SGHAT, FQNNGV. The CDR3 loop reads CASSFRRDTLRSYEQNF. CDR3 bases: TGTGCCAGCAGTTTTCGCCGGGACACCCTACGGTCCTACGAGCAGAACTTC.

J is TRBJ1-5 and V is TRBV6-5, with a tentative D call TRBD1 (5 bases). This CDR3 is built from 14 residues. The V gene's germline CDR1 is MNHEY and CDR2 SVGAGI. V lost 5 bases, J lost 2 bases, and 10 bases lay in between. The CDR3 spells CASSPGGGNQPQHF. The CDR3 DNA is TGTGCCAGCAGTCCCGGAGGGGGCAATCAGCCCCAGCATTTT.

Remarks on this clonotype: Compared with germline, one end of the junction differs, possibly owing to a read error. This rearrangement joins TRBV6-5 to TRBJ1-5, with TRBD1 as a possible D gene (6 bases). This CDR3 has 15 residues. CDR1 MNHEY and CDR2 SVGAGI come from the germline V gene. The CDR3 nucleotides read TGTGCCAGCAGTTACGGGTGGGGGGGCAATCAGCCCCAGGATTTT. Residues: CASSYGWGGNQPQDF.

V gene TRBV5-8 combines with J gene TRBJ2-2; no definite D call. The CDR3 spans 15 residues. CDR1 is SGHTS and CDR2 is YDEGEE in the germline V gene. V was trimmed by 2 bases and J by 4 bases, leaving 12 bases between them. DNA of the CDR3: TGTGCCAGCAGCTTATTCTTCGGGTCCACCGGGGAGCTGTTTTTT. Residues: CASSLFFGSTGELFF.

This clonotype was counted between two and nine times. V usage is TRBV28 and J usage is TRBJ1-3; D gene ambiguous. The CDR3 is made up of 11 amino acids. CDR1 and CDR2 from the germline V gene are MDHEN and SYDVKM. The CDR3 loop is CAASGRNTIYF. The CDR3 DNA follows: TGTGCAGCAAGTGGTCGAAACACCATATATTTT.

V is TRBV20-1 and J is TRBJ1-6; 9 bases match TRBD1. V lost 6 bases, J lost 8 bases, and 5 bases stayed unmatched. The CDR3 sequence is 13 residues long. Germline V gene sequence: CDR1 DFQATT, CDR2 SNEGSKA (reference sequence). In DNA form, the CDR3 reads TGCAGTGCGTCGGGACAGGGCCATTCACCCCTCCACTTT. This gives the protein CSASGQGHSPLHF.

This clonotype showed up many times. J is TRBJ1-5 and V is TRBV24-1; 7 nucleotides line up with TRBD1. CDR3 length: 16 residues. Germline V gene sequence: CDR1 KGHDR, CDR2 SFDVKD. Trimming cost V 5 bases and J 4 bases; bases outside gene matches: 10. DNA of the CDR3: TGTGCCACCAGTGTACCAACAGGGGTGTGGAATCAGCCCCAGCATTTT. Its protein is CATSVPTGVWNQPQHF.

Here the CDR3 DNA reads TGTGCCAGCAGCTCCACTAGCGGGGGGGCCTTAGATGAGCAGTTCTTC. Amino acids: CASSSTSGGALDEQFF. The chain has TRBV7-2 and TRBJ2-1; TRBD2 matches 13 bases. This CDR3 contains 16 residues. J gave up 8 bases and V 4 bases, and 8 bases lay outside the gene matches. Germline lookup yields CDR1 SGHTA and CDR2 FQGNSA.

DNA for the CDR3: TGCGCCAGCAGCCCGGACAGGGTGAGGGAGACCCAGTACTTC. As protein: CASSPDRVRETQYF. The chain links TRBV5-1 to TRBJ2-5; 8 bases are shared with TRBD1. With V trimmed by 4 bases and J by 5 bases, 7 bases remained unmatched. The V gene's germline CDR1 is SGHRS and CDR2 YFSETQ. The CDR3 has 14 amino acids.

In this sample, this clonotype turned up a few times. The V and J genes are TRBV18 and TRBJ2-7, with D tentatively TRBD1 (6 bases). CDR1 and CDR2 from the germline V gene are KGHSH and LQKENI. Trimming shortened V by 5 bases and J by 5 bases, and 13 bases separated the two germline ends. This CDR3 has 13 amino acids. Written as DNA, the CDR3 is TGTGCCAGCTCAAGGGACATCCAGGACGAGCAGTACTTC. Residues: CASSRDIQDEQYF.

The J gene is TRBJ1-5, the V gene TRBV25-1, with 7 nucleotides matching TRBD1. Looked up from germline, CDR1 is MGHDK and CDR2 is SYGVNS. This CDR3 is built from 15 residues. After removal of 3 bases from V and 9 bases from J, the junction contained 11 bases not matched to a gene. CDR3 DNA sequence: TGTGCCAGCAGTGAGTTCGGACAGGCTGGAGGGCCCCAGCATTTT. This gives the protein CASSEFGQAGGPQHF.

This CDR3 is CSARYLLGGTDTQYF. The CDR3 coding sequence is TGCAGTGCTAGATATTTGCTAGGGGGAACAGATACGCAGTATTTT. The rearrangement uses TRBV20-1 and TRBJ2-3; D possibly corresponds to TRBD1 (6 bases). The CDR3 length is 15 residues. V lost 2 bases, J lost 3 bases, and 15 bases lay in between. Germline-derived CDR1 and CDR2 are DFQATT and SNEGSKA (reference sequence).

This clonotype has a handful of counts. The chain joins TRBV5-4 to TRBJ1-1; a weak D match, TRBD1 (5 bases). The CDR3 is 14 amino acids. Trimming took 4 bases from V and 6 from J, leaving 16 bases between them. Germline lookup yields CDR1 SGHNT and CDR2 YYREEE (reference sequence). The CDR3 DNA reads TGTGCCAGCAGCCTAGAGGGGTACGGGGCTGAAGCTTTCTTT. Protein product: CASSLEGYGAEAFF.

This clonotype was detected many times. The rearrangement joins TRBV28 to TRBJ2-5, with a weak D call TRBD2 (6 bases). Trimming left V 6 bases short and J 4 bases short, with 18 bases between. Germline values: CDR1 MDHEN, CDR2 SYDVKM. The CDR3 spans 15 residues. The CDR3 loop reads CASRLAGGEGETQYF. CDR3 DNA sequence: TGTGCCAGCAGACTAGCCGGGGGAGAGGGAGAGACCCAGTACTTC.

Only a few counts were recorded for this clonotype. CDR3 sequence reads: CSASRAGVVTGELFF. The DNA for the CDR3 is TGCAGTGCTAGTAGGGCGGGGGTCGTTACCGGGGAGCTGTTTTTT. This rearrangement joins TRBV20-1 to TRBJ2-2; 7 bases are a match to TRBD2. Germline CDR1 reads DFQATT; CDR2 reads SNEGSKA (reference sequence). The CDR3 has 15 amino acids. With 3 bases clipped from V and 5 bases from J, the junction kept 9 bases outside the gene matches.